This TCR beta chain was captured by sequencing in a study of blood T cell repertoires in COVID-19. Overall study: PBMCs, B-cell-depleted T cells, or T cells were the source of the cDNA or gDNA that made up the material.

Clones were sequenced by immunoSEQ multiplex PCR, and TCRdb holds only the in-frame ones, with some missing. The sample yields 190,000 or so clones, approximately 90% seen once. This clonotype was obtained from a man in his sixties who had recovered from COVID-19. The specimen sequenced was peripheral blood.

The CDR3: CASRPRDREKLFF. CDR3 nucleotides: TGTGCCAGCAGACCGAGGGACAGGGAAAAACTGTTTTTT. This chain links TRBV7-8 with TRBJ1-4, with TRBD1 identical over 8 bases. After removal of 6 bases from V and 8 bases from J, the junction contained 5 bases not matched to a gene. CDR3 length equals 13 residues. Germline V gene data show CDR1 as SGHVS and CDR2 as FQNEAQ.